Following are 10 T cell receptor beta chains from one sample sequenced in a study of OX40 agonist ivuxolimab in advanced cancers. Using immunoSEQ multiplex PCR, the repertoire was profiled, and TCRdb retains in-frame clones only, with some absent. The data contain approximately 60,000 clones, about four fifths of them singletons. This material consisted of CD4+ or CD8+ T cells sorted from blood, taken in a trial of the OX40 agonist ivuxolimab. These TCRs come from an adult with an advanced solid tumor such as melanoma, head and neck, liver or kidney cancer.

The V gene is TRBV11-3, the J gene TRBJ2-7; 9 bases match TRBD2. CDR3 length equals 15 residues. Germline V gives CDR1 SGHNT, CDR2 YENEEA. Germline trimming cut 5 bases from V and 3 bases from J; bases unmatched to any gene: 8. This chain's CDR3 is CASSPVAGGLYEQYF. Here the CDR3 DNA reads TGTGCCAGCAGCCCGGTGGCGGGGGGGCTCTACGAGCAGTACTTC.

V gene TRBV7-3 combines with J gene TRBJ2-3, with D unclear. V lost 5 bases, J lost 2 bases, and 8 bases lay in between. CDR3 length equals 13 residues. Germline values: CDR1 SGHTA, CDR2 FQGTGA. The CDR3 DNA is TGTGCCAGCAGCGAATCCGCCACAGATACGCAGTATTTT. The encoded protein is CASSESATDTQYF.

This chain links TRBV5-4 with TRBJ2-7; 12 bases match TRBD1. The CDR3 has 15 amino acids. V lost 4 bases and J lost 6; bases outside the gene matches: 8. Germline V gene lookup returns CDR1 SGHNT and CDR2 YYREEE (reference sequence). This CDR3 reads CASSPPGQGAREQYF. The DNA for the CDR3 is TGTGCCAGCAGCCCACCGGGACAGGGGGCTCGCGAGCAGTACTTC.

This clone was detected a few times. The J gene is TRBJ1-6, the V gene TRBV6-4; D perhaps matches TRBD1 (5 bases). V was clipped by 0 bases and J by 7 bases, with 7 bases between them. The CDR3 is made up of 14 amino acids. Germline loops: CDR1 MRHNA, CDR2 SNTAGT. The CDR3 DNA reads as TGTGCCAGCAGTGACTCGCAGGGCAATTCACCCCTCCACTTT. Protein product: CASSDSQGNSPLHF.

CDR3 residues: CASSVGTSRSGNTIYF. Written as DNA, the CDR3 is TGTGCCAGCAGTGTCGGGACATCCCGCTCTGGAAACACCATATATTTT. The V call is TRBV28, the J call TRBJ1-3, with D perhaps TRBD1 (6 bases). Germline assignment: CDR1 MDHEN and CDR2 SYDVKM. This CDR3 has 16 amino acids. V was clipped by 5 bases and J by 0 bases, with 14 bases between them.

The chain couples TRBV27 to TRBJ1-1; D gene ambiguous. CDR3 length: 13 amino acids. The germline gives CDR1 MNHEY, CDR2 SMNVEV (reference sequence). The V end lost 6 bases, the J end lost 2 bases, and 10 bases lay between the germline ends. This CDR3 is CASRTRQNTEAFF. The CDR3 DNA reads TGTGCCAGCAGGACACGGCAAAACACTGAAGCTTTCTTT.

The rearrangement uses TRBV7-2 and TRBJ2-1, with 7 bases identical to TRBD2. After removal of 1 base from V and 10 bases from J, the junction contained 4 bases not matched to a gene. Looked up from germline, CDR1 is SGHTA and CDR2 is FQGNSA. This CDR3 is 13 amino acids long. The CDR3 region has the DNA TGTGCCAGCAGCTTAGGTCTGACTAGCGAGCAGTTCTTC. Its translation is CASSLGLTSEQFF.

The CDR3 region is CASSPSPRTDYMNTEAFF. The DNA for the CDR3 is TGTGCCAGTAGTCCCTCGCCTAGGACGGATTACATGAACACTGAAGCTTTCTTT. The rearrangement joins TRBV19 to TRBJ1-1; D gene unclear. Trimming cost V 5 bases and J 0 bases, with 22 bases left between them. Looked up from germline, CDR1 is LNHDA and CDR2 is SQIVND (reference sequence). CDR3 length: 18 residues.

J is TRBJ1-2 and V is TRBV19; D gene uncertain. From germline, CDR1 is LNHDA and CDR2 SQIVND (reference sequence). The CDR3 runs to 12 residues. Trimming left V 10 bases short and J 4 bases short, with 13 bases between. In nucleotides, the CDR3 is TGTGCCACCGCCGACACAATCTATGGCTACACCTTC. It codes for CATADTIYGYTF.

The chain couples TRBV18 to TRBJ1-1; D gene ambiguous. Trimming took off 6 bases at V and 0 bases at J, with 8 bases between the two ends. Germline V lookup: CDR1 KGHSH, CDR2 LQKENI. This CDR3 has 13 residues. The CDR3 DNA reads TGTGCCAGCTCTGGGGATCTGAACACTGAAGCTTTCTTT. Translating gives CASSGDLNTEAFF.